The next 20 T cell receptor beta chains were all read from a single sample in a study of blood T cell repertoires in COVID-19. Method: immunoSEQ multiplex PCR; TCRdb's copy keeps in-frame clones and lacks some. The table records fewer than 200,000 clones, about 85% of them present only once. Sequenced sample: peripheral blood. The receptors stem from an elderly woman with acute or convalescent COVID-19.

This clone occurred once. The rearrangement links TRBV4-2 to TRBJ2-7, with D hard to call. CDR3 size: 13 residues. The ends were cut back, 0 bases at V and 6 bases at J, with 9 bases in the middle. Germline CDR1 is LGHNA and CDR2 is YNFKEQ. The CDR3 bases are TGTGCCAGCAGCCAAGATCCCGGTTTCGAGCAGTACTTC. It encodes CASSQDPGFEQYF.

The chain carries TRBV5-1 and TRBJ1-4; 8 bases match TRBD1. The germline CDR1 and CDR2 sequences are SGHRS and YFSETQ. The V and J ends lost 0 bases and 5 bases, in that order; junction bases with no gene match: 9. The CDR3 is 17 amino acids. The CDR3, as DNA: TGCGCCAGCAGCTTGGCCCGGTCAGGGGGCAGGAATGAAAAACTGTTTTTT. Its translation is CASSLARSGGRNEKLFF.

This CDR3 reads CASSNGHQNTEAFF. The CDR3 DNA follows: TGTGCCAGCAGTAACGGACACCAGAACACTGAAGCTTTCTTT. This chain joins TRBV6-5 and TRBJ1-1; TRBD1 is a possible D gene (5 bases). Between the trimmed V and J ends, which lost 5 bases and 1 base, there was a span of 11 bases. The CDR3 has 14 amino acids. Germline lookup yields CDR1 MNHEY and CDR2 SVGAGI.

CDR3 residues: CATSRVWGGVEETQYF. CDR3 nucleotides: TGTGCCACCAGCAGAGTGTGGGGGGGCGTGGAAGAGACCCAGTACTTC. The J gene is TRBJ2-5, the V gene TRBV15; possible D gene TRBD2, 7 bases. This CDR3 is built from 16 residues. With 1 base removed from V and 3 bases from J, the gap between germline ends came to 15 bases. The germline V gene has CDR1 LNHNV and CDR2 YYDKDF (reference sequence). Supplemented by reference TRBV15 and TRBJ2-5, the full variable domain reads DAMVIQNPRYQVTQFGKPVTLSCSQTLNHNVMYWYQQKSSQAPKLLFHYYDKDFNNEADTPDNFQSRRPNTSFCFLDIRSPGLGDTAMYLCATSRVWGGVEETQYFGPGTRLLVL.

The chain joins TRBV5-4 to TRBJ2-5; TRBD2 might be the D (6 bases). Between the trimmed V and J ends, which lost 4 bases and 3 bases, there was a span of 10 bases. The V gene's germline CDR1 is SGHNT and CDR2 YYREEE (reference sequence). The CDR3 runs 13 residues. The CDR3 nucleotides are TGTGCCAGCAGCCCGACTAGTAAAGAGACCCAGTACTTC. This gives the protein CASSPTSKETQYF.

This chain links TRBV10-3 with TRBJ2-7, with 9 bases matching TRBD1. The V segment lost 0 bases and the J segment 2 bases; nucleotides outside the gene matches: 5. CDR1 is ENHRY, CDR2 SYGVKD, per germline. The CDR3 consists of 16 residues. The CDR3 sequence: CAISESIGTGPYEQYF. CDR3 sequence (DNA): TGTGCCATCAGTGAGTCGATAGGGACAGGGCCCTACGAGCAGTACTTC.

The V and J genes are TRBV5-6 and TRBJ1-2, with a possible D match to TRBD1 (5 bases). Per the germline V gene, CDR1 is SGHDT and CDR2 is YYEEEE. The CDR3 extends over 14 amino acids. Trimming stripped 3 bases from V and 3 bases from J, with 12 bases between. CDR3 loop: CASSSLGTDYGYTF. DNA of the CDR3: TGTGCCAGCAGCTCTCTGGGGACTGACTATGGCTACACCTTC.

The CDR3 region is CATSEGGRADTQYF. CDR3 nucleotide sequence: TGTGCCACCAGTGAGGGGGGGCGCGCAGATACGCAGTATTTT. This chain links TRBV24-1 with TRBJ2-3; D perhaps matches TRBD2 (7 bases). Per the germline V gene, CDR1 is KGHDR and CDR2 is SFDVKD. The V end lost 4 bases, the J end lost 4 bases, and 11 bases lay between the germline ends. The CDR3 length is 14 residues.

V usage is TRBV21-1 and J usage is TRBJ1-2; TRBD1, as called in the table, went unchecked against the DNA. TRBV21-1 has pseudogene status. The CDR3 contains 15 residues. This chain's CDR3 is CASSKDLGADYGYTF. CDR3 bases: TGTGCCAGCAGCAAAGATTTGGGGGCTGACTATGGCTACACCTTC.

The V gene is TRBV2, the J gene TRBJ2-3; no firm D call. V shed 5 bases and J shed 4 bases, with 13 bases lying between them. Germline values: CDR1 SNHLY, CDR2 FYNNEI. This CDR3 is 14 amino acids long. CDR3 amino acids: CASSRDSPPDTQYF. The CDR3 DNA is TGTGCCAGCAGTAGAGACTCTCCCCCAGATACGCAGTATTTT.

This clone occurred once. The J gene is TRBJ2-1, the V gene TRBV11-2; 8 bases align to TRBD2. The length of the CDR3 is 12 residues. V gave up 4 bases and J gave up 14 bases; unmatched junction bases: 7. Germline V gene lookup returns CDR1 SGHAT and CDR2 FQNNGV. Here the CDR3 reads CASSSRGGEEFF. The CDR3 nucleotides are TGTGCCAGCAGCTCCCGGGGGGGGGAAGAGTTCTTC.

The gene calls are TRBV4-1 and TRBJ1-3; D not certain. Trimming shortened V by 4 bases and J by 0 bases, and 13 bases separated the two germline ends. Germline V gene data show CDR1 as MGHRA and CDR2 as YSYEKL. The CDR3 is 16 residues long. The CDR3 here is CASSPGRSRSGNTIYF. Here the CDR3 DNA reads TGCGCCAGCAGCCCCGGCAGGTCCCGCTCTGGAAACACCATATATTTT.

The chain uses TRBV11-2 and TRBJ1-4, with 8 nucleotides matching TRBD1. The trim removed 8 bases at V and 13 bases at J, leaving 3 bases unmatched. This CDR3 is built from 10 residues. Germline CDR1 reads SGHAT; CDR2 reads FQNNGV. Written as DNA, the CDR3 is TGTGCCAGCGCAGGGGGCGGACTGTTTTTT. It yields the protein CASAGGGLFF. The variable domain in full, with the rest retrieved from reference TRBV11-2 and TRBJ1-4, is EAGVAQSPRYKIIEKRQSVAFWCNPISGHATLYWYQQILGQGPKLLIQFQNNGVVDDSQLPKDRFSAERLKGVDSTLKIQPAKLEDSAVYLCASAGGGLFFGSGTQLSVL.

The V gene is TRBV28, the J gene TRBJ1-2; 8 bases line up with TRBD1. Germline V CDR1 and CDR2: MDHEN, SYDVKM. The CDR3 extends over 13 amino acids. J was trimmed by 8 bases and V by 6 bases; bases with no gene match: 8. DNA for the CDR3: TGTGCCAGCAGAATGACAGGGGCACGGGGCTACACCTTC. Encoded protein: CASRMTGARGYTF.

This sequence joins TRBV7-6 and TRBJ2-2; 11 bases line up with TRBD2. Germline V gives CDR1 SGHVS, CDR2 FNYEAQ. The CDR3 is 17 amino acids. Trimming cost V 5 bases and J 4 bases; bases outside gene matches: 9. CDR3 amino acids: CASSARTSGRGTGELFF. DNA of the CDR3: TGTGCCAGCAGCGCCCGTACTAGCGGGAGAGGCACCGGGGAGCTGTTTTTT.

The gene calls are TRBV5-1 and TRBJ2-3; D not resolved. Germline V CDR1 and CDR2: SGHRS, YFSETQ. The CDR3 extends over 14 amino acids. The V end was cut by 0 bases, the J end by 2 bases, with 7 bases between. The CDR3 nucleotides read TGCGCCAGCAGCTTGGGGTCACACACAGATACGCAGTATTTT. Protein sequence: CASSLGSHTDTQYF.

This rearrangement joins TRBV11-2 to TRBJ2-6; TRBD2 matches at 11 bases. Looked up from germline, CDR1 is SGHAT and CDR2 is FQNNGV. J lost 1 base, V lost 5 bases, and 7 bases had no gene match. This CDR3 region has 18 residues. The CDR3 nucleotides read TGTGCCAGCAGCAGGACCGGGACTAGCGGTTCTGGGGCCAACGTCCTGACTTTC. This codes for CASSRTGTSGSGANVLTF.

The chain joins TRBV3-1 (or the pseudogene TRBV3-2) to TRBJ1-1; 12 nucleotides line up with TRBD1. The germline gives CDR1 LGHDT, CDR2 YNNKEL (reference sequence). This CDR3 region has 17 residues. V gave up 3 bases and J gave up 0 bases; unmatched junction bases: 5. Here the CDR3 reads CASSHRDRGRLNTEAFF. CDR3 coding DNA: TGTGCCAGCAGCCACCGGGACAGGGGGCGCCTGAACACTGAAGCTTTCTTT.

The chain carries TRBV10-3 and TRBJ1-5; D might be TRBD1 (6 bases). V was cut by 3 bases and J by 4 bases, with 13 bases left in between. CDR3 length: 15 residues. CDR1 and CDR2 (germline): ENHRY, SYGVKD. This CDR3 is CAISDRGGANQPQHF. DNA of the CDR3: TGTGCCATCAGTGACCGAGGGGGGGCAAATCAGCCCCAGCATTTT.

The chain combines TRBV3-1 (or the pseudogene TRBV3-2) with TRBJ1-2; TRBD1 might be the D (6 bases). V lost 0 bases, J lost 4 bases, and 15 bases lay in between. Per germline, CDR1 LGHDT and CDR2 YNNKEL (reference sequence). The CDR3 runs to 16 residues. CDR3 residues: CASSQETRGGPYGYTF. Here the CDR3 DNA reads TGTGCCAGCAGCCAAGAAACGCGGGGGGGGCCCTATGGCTACACCTTC.